A single sample gave rise to the 32 T cell receptor beta chains below, sequenced in a study of blood T cell repertoires in COVID-19. The protocol was immunoSEQ multiplex PCR, while the TCRdb copy is restricted to in-frame clones and leaves out a portion. The profile shows around 100,000 clones, about three quarters of them singletons. The specimen was peripheral blood. The receptors were gathered from an elderly man with acute or convalescent COVID-19.

This chain links TRBV6-6 with TRBJ1-1, with a tentative D call TRBD1 (5 bases). This CDR3 contains 12 residues. CDR1 and CDR2 from the germline V gene are MNHNY and SVGAGI (reference sequence). V lost 7 bases and J 2 bases, leaving 8 bases between the germline ends. This CDR3 is CASKQGNTEAFF. CDR3 nucleotide sequence: TGTGCCAGCAAGCAGGGTAACACTGAAGCTTTCTTT.

The V gene is TRBV6-2 or TRBV6-3, the J gene TRBJ1-1; 8 bases map to TRBD1. Losses at the gene ends were 3 bases for V and 8 bases for J; bases not matched to a gene: 2. Germline V gene data show CDR1 as MNHEY and CDR2 as SVGEGT. The CDR3 runs to 12 residues. This chain's CDR3 is CASSYGTGEAFF. The CDR3 DNA reads as TGTGCCAGCAGTTATGGGACAGGCGAAGCTTTCTTT.

This clone was detected only a few times. The chain uses TRBV9 and TRBJ2-2; perhaps TRBD1 as D (6 bases). V was pared by 1 base and J by 6 bases, with 10 bases between. CDR1 is SGDLS and CDR2 is YYNGEE in the germline V gene. There are 14 residues in the CDR3. CDR3 loop: CASSVSDRPGELFF. The CDR3 DNA follows: TGTGCCAGCAGCGTAAGCGACAGGCCCGGGGAGCTGTTTTTT.

This chain joins TRBV20-1 and TRBJ2-1; TRBD1 might be the D (5 bases). Germline CDR1 DFQATT, CDR2 SNEGSKA (reference sequence). Trimming stripped 3 bases from V and 7 bases from J, with 13 bases between. The CDR3 is 13 amino acids. The CDR3 DNA follows: TGCAGTGCTAGTCCCCAGGGTCCAAATGAGCAGTTCTTC. The encoded protein is CSASPQGPNEQFF.

The CDR3 region has the DNA TGTGCCAGCAGTTTCCGGGACAGGAGAACAGATACGCAGTATTTT. Residues: CASSFRDRRTDTQYF. The chain carries TRBV27 and TRBJ2-3, with TRBD1 matching over 8 bases. This CDR3 contains 15 residues. CDR1 is MNHEY, CDR2 SMNVEV, per germline (reference sequence). J was trimmed by 3 bases and V by 3 bases; bases with no gene match: 5.

The chain couples TRBV11-1 to TRBJ1-2; D not resolved. This CDR3 contains 15 residues. Trimming removed 5 bases from V and 3 bases from J, with 16 bases in between. The germline CDR1 and CDR2 sequences are SGHAT and FQDESV (reference sequence). The CDR3 sequence is CASSVRRPGDYGYTF. CDR3 nucleotides: TGTGCCAGCAGCGTCCGACGGCCCGGGGACTATGGCTACACCTTC.

This clone occurred a few times. The V call is TRBV6-5, the J call TRBJ2-7; tentative D call: TRBD2 (6 bases). The V end lost 2 bases, the J end lost 3 bases, and 14 bases lay between the germline ends. Germline V gene lookup returns CDR1 MNHEY and CDR2 SVGAGI. The CDR3 loop spans 15 amino acids. The CDR3 DNA is TGTGCCAGCAGTTACGGGACTGCCGGGGTCTACGAGCAGTACTTC. Protein product: CASSYGTAGVYEQYF.

This chain connects TRBV19 to TRBJ1-3, with 10 nucleotides matching TRBD1. Germline V gene lookup returns CDR1 LNHDA and CDR2 SQIVND (reference sequence). The CDR3 has 14 residues. V lost 6 bases, J lost 4 bases, and 3 bases stayed unmatched. The CDR3 DNA reads TGTGCCAGTAGATCGGGACAGGGGGGAAACACCATATATTTT. Protein sequence: CASRSGQGGNTIYF.

V gene TRBV5-6 combines with J gene TRBJ2-7, with TRBD1 identical over 7 bases. With 0 bases clipped from V and 2 bases from J, the junction kept 2 bases outside the gene matches. Germline-derived CDR1 and CDR2 are SGHDT and YYEEEE. This CDR3 comprises 14 residues. CDR3 bases: TGTGCCAGCAGCTTGGGGGACAGCCCCTACGAGCAGTACTTC. As protein: CASSLGDSPYEQYF.

The chain joins TRBV6-1 to TRBJ1-5; a weak D match, TRBD1 (5 bases). The CDR3 totals 15 residues. Germline assignment: CDR1 MNHNS and CDR2 SASEGT. V shed 3 bases and J shed 3 bases, with 12 bases lying between them. The CDR3, as DNA: TGTGCCAGCAGTGATCAGGGAACAGCCAATCAGCCCCAGCATTTT. Amino acid sequence: CASSDQGTANQPQHF.

The V gene is TRBV7-6, the J gene TRBJ1-1, with TRBD1 identical over 7 bases. The CDR3 is made up of 14 amino acids. Per germline, CDR1 SGHVS and CDR2 FNYEAQ. The trim removed 1 base at V and 6 bases at J, leaving 5 bases unmatched. The CDR3: CASSLGQGGSEAFF. DNA for the CDR3: TGTGCCAGCAGCTTAGGACAGGGCGGGTCTGAAGCTTTCTTT.

This chain connects TRBV7-2 to TRBJ2-7; TRBD2 aligns across 14 bases. Germline V gene sequence: CDR1 SGHTA, CDR2 FQGNSA. The V and J ends lost 5 bases and 7 bases, in that order; junction bases with no gene match: 10. The CDR3 is made up of 16 amino acids. DNA of the CDR3: TGTGCCAGCAGCGGAATGACTAGCGGGAGGGCTCAAGAGCAGTACTTC. This translates into CASSGMTSGRAQEQYF. The whole variable domain, filled in from reference TRBV7-2 and TRBJ2-7, reads GAGVSQSPSNKVTEKGKDVELRCDPISGHTALYWYRQSLGQGLEFLIYFQGNSAPDKSGLPSDRFSAERTGGSVSTLTIQRTQQEDSAVYLCASSGMTSGRAQEQYFGPGTRLTVT.

This chain uses TRBV2 with TRBJ1-1; D perhaps matches TRBD1 (6 bases). The V gene's germline CDR1 is SNHLY and CDR2 FYNNEI. The CDR3 runs 12 residues. V lost 6 bases and J 7 bases, leaving 12 bases between the germline ends. This CDR3 reads CASSRDTREAFF. The DNA of the CDR3 is TGTGCCAGCAGCCGGGACACCCGTGAAGCTTTCTTT.

V is TRBV6-5 and J is TRBJ1-1; TRBD1 is a possible D gene (6 bases). Germline assignment: CDR1 MNHEY and CDR2 SVGAGI. The V end lost 5 bases, the J end lost 0 bases, and 13 bases lay between the germline ends. The CDR3 loop spans 15 amino acids. The CDR3 DNA is TGTGCCAGCAGTAGGACAGAATCAATGAACACTGAAGCTTTCTTT. Translating it yields CASSRTESMNTEAFF.

The chain links TRBV5-8 to TRBJ2-2; TRBD2 might be the D (5 bases). CDR3 length: 16 residues. Trimming shortened V by 0 bases and J by 4 bases, and 13 bases separated the two germline ends. Germline V gene lookup returns CDR1 SGHTS and CDR2 YDEGEE. The CDR3: CASSLGTGSITGELFF. The DNA for the CDR3 is TGTGCCAGCAGCTTGGGGACGGGAAGTATCACCGGGGAGCTGTTTTTT.

The chain links TRBV7-8 to TRBJ1-5, with a weak D call TRBD1 (6 bases). The germline gives CDR1 SGHVS, CDR2 FQNEAQ. Trimming took 4 bases from V and 4 from J, leaving 17 bases between them. The CDR3 extends over 16 amino acids. In DNA form, the CDR3 reads TGTGCCAGCAGCTGGGAGGGGGGTACTGGAAATCAGCCCCAGCATTTT. Encoded protein: CASSWEGGTGNQPQHF.

J is TRBJ2-3 and V is TRBV12-3 or TRBV12-4; D not certain. The CDR3 extends over 13 amino acids. V was cut by 3 bases and J by 1 base, with 5 bases left in between. CDR3 in amino acids: CASSFEGTDTQYF. The CDR3 bases are TGTGCCAGCAGTTTTGAGGGCACAGATACGCAGTATTTT.

This clone was seen only a few times. The rearrangement joins TRBV6-5 to TRBJ2-5; D gene unclear. The CDR3 contains 12 residues. Germline loops: CDR1 MNHEY, CDR2 SVGAGI. V was clipped by 0 bases and J by 4 bases, with 3 bases between them. The CDR3 protein is CASSYSGETQYF. The DNA for the CDR3 is TGTGCCAGCAGTTACTCCGGAGAGACCCAGTACTTC.

This sequence joins TRBV2 and TRBJ2-7, with D tentatively TRBD2 (6 bases). V dropped 10 bases and J dropped 2 bases, with 15 bases sitting between them. The germline V gene encodes CDR1 SNHLY and CDR2 FYNNEI. This CDR3 has 13 amino acids. CDR3 nucleotides: TGTGCCATGATACTAGCCCCTACCTACGAGCAGTACTTC. It specifies CAMILAPTYEQYF.

In nucleotides, the CDR3 is TGTGCCAGCAGAGGGGCTGGGGGCACAGATACGCAGTATTTT. Its translation: CASRGAGGTDTQYF. The rearrangement uses TRBV6-5 and TRBJ2-3; a possible D gene is TRBD1 (5 bases). This CDR3 has 14 amino acids. In germline, CDR1 is MNHEY, CDR2 SVGAGI. V was shortened by 6 bases and J by 1 base, with 11 bases between the two germline ends.

This clone occurred a few times. V gene TRBV4-1 combines with J gene TRBJ1-5; 9 bases are shared with TRBD1. Germline V gene lookup returns CDR1 MGHRA and CDR2 YSYEKL. This CDR3 spans 17 amino acids. The junction had 7 bases not matched to a gene; V was cut back by 0 bases and J by 4 bases. This CDR3 is CASSQEGTGYWNQPQHF. In DNA, the CDR3 is TGCGCCAGCAGCCAAGAGGGGACAGGGTATTGGAATCAGCCCCAGCATTTT.

This clone was recorded a few times. The chain employs TRBV6-6 and TRBJ2-2; D is undetermined. Trimming took off 6 bases at V and 1 base at J, with 6 bases between the two ends. The V gene's germline CDR1 is MNHNY and CDR2 SVGAGI (reference sequence). The CDR3 covers 13 residues. CDR3 coding DNA: TGTGCCAGCAGAGTACAGAACACCGGGGAGCTGTTTTTT. This codes for CASRVQNTGELFF.

This clone was detected only a few times. J is TRBJ2-2 and V is TRBV6-2 or TRBV6-3; 7 bases match TRBD1. The CDR3 contains 13 residues. V lost 5 bases to trimming and J lost 8 bases; unmatched junction nucleotides: 5. CDR1 MNHEY and CDR2 SVGEGT come from the germline V gene. The CDR3 protein is CASSPQGLGELFF. DNA of the CDR3: TGTGCCAGCAGTCCACAGGGGCTTGGGGAGCTGTTTTTT.

The rearrangement joins TRBV19 to TRBJ2-1; 9 nucleotides agree with TRBD2. Unmatched junction bases numbered 8, after V lost 3 bases and J lost 8 bases. There are 15 residues in the CDR3. Germline-derived CDR1 and CDR2 are LNHDA and SQIVND (reference sequence). Written as DNA, the CDR3 is TGTGCCAGTAGTATGGTTGCGGGAGGGCCCCATGAGCAGTTCTTC. This encodes CASSMVAGGPHEQFF. Supplemented by reference TRBV19 and TRBJ2-1, the full variable domain reads DGGITQSPKYLFRKEGQNVTLSCEQNLNHDAMYWYRQDPGQGLRLIYYSQIVNDFQKGDIAEGYSVSREKKESFPLTVTSAQKNPTAFYLCASSMVAGGPHEQFFGPGTRLTVL.

The rearrangement uses TRBV5-4 and TRBJ1-2; 10 bases agree with TRBD1. V lost 5 bases and J lost 8; bases outside the gene matches: 3. From germline, CDR1 is SGHNT and CDR2 YYREEE (reference sequence). The CDR3 is 12 residues long. CDR3 residues: CASRTGGLGYTF. CDR3 nucleotide sequence: TGTGCCAGCAGGACAGGGGGCCTCGGCTACACCTTC.

The chain has TRBV15 and TRBJ1-1, with unresolved D. CDR3 size: 13 residues. Germline CDR1 and CDR2: LNHNV and YYDKDF (reference sequence). V lost 0 bases and J 1 base, leaving 3 bases between the germline ends. CDR3 DNA sequence: TGTGCCACCAGCAGAGACAGGAACACTGAAGCTTTCTTT. Its protein is CATSRDRNTEAFF.

In this sample, this clone turned up a few times. V usage is TRBV28 and J usage is TRBJ2-6; 9 nucleotides agree with TRBD1. The CDR3 extends over 15 amino acids. The V and J ends lost 6 bases and 4 bases, in that order; junction bases with no gene match: 4. Germline CDR1 MDHEN, CDR2 SYDVKM. The CDR3: CASSEQGAGANVLTF. The CDR3 region has the DNA TGTGCCAGCAGCGAACAGGGGGCCGGGGCCAACGTCCTGACTTTC.

This chain uses TRBV7-3 with TRBJ2-7, with D possibly matching TRBD2 (6 bases). The V gene's germline CDR1 is SGHTA and CDR2 FQGTGA. The V end lost 2 bases, the J end lost 6 bases, and 11 bases lay between the germline ends. This CDR3 is 13 amino acids long. CDR3 sequence reads: CASSLGTGAEQYF. In nucleotides, the CDR3 is TGTGCCAGCAGCTTAGGTACGGGAGCCGAGCAGTACTTC.

V gene TRBV12-3 or TRBV12-4 combines with J gene TRBJ1-2, with D perhaps TRBD1 (6 bases). The CDR3 extends over 13 amino acids. The germline V and J ends were trimmed by 6 bases and 4 bases, with 12 bases remaining between them. CDR3 in amino acids: CASSRDTIYGYTF. Here the CDR3 DNA reads TGTGCCAGCAGCCGGGACACAATCTATGGCTACACCTTC.

The CDR3 region is CASKSLAREGGEQFF. The CDR3 DNA follows: TGTGCCAGTAAAAGCCTAGCGCGGGAAGGAGGTGAGCAGTTCTTC. The chain joins TRBV19 to TRBJ2-1; the D gene is possibly TRBD2 (6 bases). This CDR3 is 15 amino acids long. V shed 7 bases and J shed 9 bases, with 22 bases lying between them. CDR1 and CDR2 from the germline V gene are LNHDA and SQIVND (reference sequence).

This clone was seen at least ten times. The chain has TRBV29-1 and TRBJ1-2, with 9 bases that match TRBD1. The V gene end was trimmed by 7 bases and the J gene end by 8 bases; junction bases not matched to a gene: 5. The CDR3 runs to 11 residues. Looked up from germline, CDR1 is SQVTM and CDR2 is ANQGSEA. CDR3 nucleotide sequence: TGCAGCGCGGGACAGGGTTGGGGCTACACCTTC. Translation gives CSAGQGWGYTF.

V usage is TRBV28 and J usage is TRBJ2-1; 7 bases line up with TRBD2. This CDR3 region has 16 residues. J was trimmed by 0 bases and V by 8 bases; bases with no gene match: 10. Germline lookup yields CDR1 MDHEN and CDR2 SYDVKM. CDR3 sequence: CASLGLAANSYNEQFF. CDR3 nucleotide sequence: TGTGCCAGCCTGGGGCTAGCGGCCAACTCCTACAATGAGCAGTTCTTC.